What follows are 21 T cell receptor beta chains derived from one specimen sequenced in a study of shared clonotypes between healthy human individuals. Clones were sequenced by immunoSEQ multiplex PCR, and TCRdb holds only the in-frame ones, with some missing. The repertoire holds 2,500,000 or so clones, with 90% to 95% as singletons. Sequencing was carried out using naive CD4+ T cells from PBMCs. Documented subset: CD45RA+ positively selected. The receptors derive from a man between 18 and 35 years old in good health. Some clones in this sample may be carry-over from other donors' samples.

CDR3 residues: CASSLPLGTANTEAFF. The CDR3 nucleotides read TGTGCCAGCAGCCTACCCTTGGGGACGGCGAACACTGAAGCTTTCTTT. The chain has TRBV7-2 and TRBJ1-1, with D possibly matching TRBD1 (5 bases). The V end lost 5 bases, the J end lost 1 base, and 17 bases lay between the germline ends. The CDR3 runs 16 residues. Germline values: CDR1 SGHTA, CDR2 FQGNSA.

The chain uses TRBV4-1 and TRBJ2-6, with 10 bases identical to TRBD1. The germline gives CDR1 MGHRA, CDR2 YSYEKL. V was pared by 4 bases and J by 1 base, with 7 bases of the junction left unmatched. The CDR3 has 18 residues. CDR3: CASSPAGQGISGANVLTF. The CDR3 bases are TGCGCCAGCAGCCCCGCGGGACAGGGGATATCTGGGGCCAACGTCCTGACTTTC.

The chain joins TRBV28 to TRBJ2-3; the D gene is possibly TRBD1 (6 bases). The CDR3 is 12 amino acids. Germline values: CDR1 MDHEN, CDR2 SYDVKM. CDR3 DNA sequence: TGTGGGTGGGGGCAAAACACAGATACGCAGTATTTT. Translation: CGWGQNTDTQYF.

The V and J genes are TRBV11-1 and TRBJ2-5; D is undetermined. Germline V gene lookup returns CDR1 SGHAT and CDR2 FQDESV (reference sequence). The CDR3 is made up of 14 amino acids. Trimming stripped 1 base from V and 2 bases from J, with 8 bases between. The CDR3 region has the DNA TGTGCCAGCAGCTTAGGCCAAGGACAAGAGACCCAGTACTTC. Amino acid sequence: CASSLGQGQETQYF.

The CDR3 bases are TGTGCCAGCTCAGATACAGGGACCTCCTACGAGCAGTACTTC. Protein product: CASSDTGTSYEQYF. The V gene is TRBV18, the J gene TRBJ2-7; possible D gene TRBD1, 6 bases. V gave up 5 bases and J gave up 0 bases, with 11 bases separating them. Looked up from germline, CDR1 is KGHSH and CDR2 is LQKENI. The CDR3 runs to 14 residues.

The gene calls are TRBV25-1 and TRBJ1-2; D unresolved. The V gene's germline CDR1 is MGHDK and CDR2 SYGVNS. Trimming stripped 3 bases from V and 3 bases from J, with 20 bases between. This CDR3 is built from 17 residues. The CDR3 protein is CASSDSSTVRGDYGYTF. CDR3 coding DNA: TGTGCCAGCAGTGACTCCTCGACGGTTCGGGGAGACTATGGCTACACCTTC.

The table lists this clone with a count of one. CDR3 nucleotides: TGCAGCGTCGGGACCCTTGCCACAGATACGCAGTATTTT. Encoded protein: CSVGTLATDTQYF. The V call is TRBV29-1, the J call TRBJ2-3, with D perhaps matching TRBD1 or TRBD2 (5 bases each). The CDR3 sequence is 13 residues long. Trimming removed 6 bases at V and 2 bases at J, with 12 bases between. Germline V gives CDR1 SQVTM, CDR2 ANQGSEA.

The chain uses TRBV18 and TRBJ2-7; weak D call: TRBD2 (6 bases). The germline CDR1 and CDR2 sequences are KGHSH and LQKENI. The CDR3 has 15 amino acids. Trimming pared 2 bases from V and 2 bases from J, leaving 13 bases between. The CDR3 loop is CASSPAGGGAYEQYF. In DNA, the CDR3 is TGTGCCAGCTCACCAGCGGGCGGAGGGGCCTACGAGCAGTACTTC.

This chain joins TRBV9 and TRBJ1-4, with D possibly matching TRBD1 (5 bases). Trimming left V 4 bases short and J 6 bases short, with 10 bases between. The CDR3 consists of 13 residues. Germline loops: CDR1 SGDLS, CDR2 YYNGEE. CDR3 region: CASSPRGDEKLFF. In nucleotides, the CDR3 is TGTGCCAGCAGCCCCCGGGGGGATGAAAAACTGTTTTTT.

The chain combines TRBV9 with TRBJ1-4; no firm D call. Germline V CDR1 and CDR2: SGDLS, YYNGEE. The CDR3 has 15 residues. The V and J ends lost 0 bases and 5 bases respectively, with 11 bases between them. CDR3 nucleotide sequence: TGTGCCAGCAGCGTAGGTTGGAGAGAAAATGAAAAACTGTTTTTT. Its protein product is CASSVGWRENEKLFF.

This rearrangement joins TRBV5-1 to TRBJ1-5; D gene uncertain. The V gene's germline CDR1 is SGHRS and CDR2 YFSETQ. The V end lost 0 bases, the J end lost 6 bases, and 10 bases lay between the germline ends. The CDR3 sequence is 14 residues long. CDR3 region: CASSLEGGFQPQHF. CDR3 sequence (DNA): TGCGCCAGCAGCTTGGAGGGAGGTTTTCAGCCCCAGCATTTT.

Turning to this clone: The sample carries other DNA sequences with the same CDR3. V is TRBV6-5 and J is TRBJ1-1, with D tentatively TRBD1 (5 bases). The CDR3 sequence is 12 residues long. V dropped 0 bases and J dropped 8 bases, with 7 bases sitting between them. CDR1 and CDR2 from the germline V gene are MNHEY and SVGAGI. The CDR3 nucleotides are TGTGCCAGCAGTTACTCGCGGGGGGAAGCTTTCTTT. Protein: CASSYSRGEAFF.

The chain employs TRBV6-6 and TRBJ2-1, with 12 bases identical to TRBD2. The CDR3 runs 15 residues. V was pared by 4 bases and J by 7 bases, with 5 bases of the junction left unmatched. CDR1 MNHNY and CDR2 SVGAGI come from the germline V gene (reference sequence). CDR3 in amino acids: CASSFTSGRKNEQFF. The CDR3 coding sequence is TGTGCCAGCAGTTTTACTAGCGGGAGGAAGAATGAGCAGTTCTTC.

On this clone: Other DNA sequences of this sample code for an identical CDR3. The chain has TRBV6-6 and TRBJ2-7; D uncertain. Germline assignment: CDR1 MNHNY and CDR2 SVGAGI (reference sequence). This CDR3 spans 11 amino acids. V was pared by 6 bases and J by 3 bases, with 6 bases between. The CDR3 is CASSQNYEQYF. The CDR3 region has the DNA TGTGCCAGCAGCCAAAACTACGAGCAGTACTTC.

This rearrangement joins TRBV5-1 to TRBJ1-4, with TRBD1 matching 9 bases. Germline V gives CDR1 SGHRS, CDR2 YFSETQ. V lost 4 bases to trimming and J lost 8 bases; unmatched junction nucleotides: 6. This CDR3 spans 14 amino acids. The CDR3 DNA is TGCGCCAGCAGCCGGACAGGGGCGGAGGAAAAACTGTTTTTT. Its protein is CASSRTGAEEKLFF.

V gene TRBV7-6 combines with J gene TRBJ1-2; tentative D call: TRBD1 (6 bases). This CDR3 has 15 residues. CDR1 is SGHVS, CDR2 FNYEAQ, per germline. With 1 base removed from V and 4 bases from J, the gap between germline ends came to 13 bases. This CDR3 reads CASSLGRGAGYGYTF. CDR3 DNA sequence: TGTGCCAGCAGCTTAGGGCGGGGGGCAGGCTATGGCTACACCTTC.

The CDR3 sequence: CASSLGGQGGRETQYF. CDR3 nucleotides: TGCGCCAGCAGCTTGGGGGGACAGGGTGGAAGAGAGACCCAGTACTTC. The chain recombines TRBV5-1 with TRBJ2-5; 9 nucleotides match TRBD1. Germline V CDR1 and CDR2: SGHRS, YFSETQ. The CDR3 runs to 16 residues. The J segment lost 4 bases and the V segment lost 0 bases, leaving 7 bases of the junction unmatched.

This chain joins TRBV28 and TRBJ1-2; D gene uncertain. CDR1 is MDHEN and CDR2 is SYDVKM in the germline V gene. Trimming removed 8 bases from V and 0 bases from J, with 7 bases in between. The CDR3 totals 12 residues. CDR3: CASQGTNYGYTF. Here the CDR3 DNA reads TGTGCCAGCCAAGGAACTAACTATGGCTACACCTTC.

The chain recombines TRBV18 with TRBJ2-1; D gene ambiguous. The CDR3 runs 13 residues. CDR1 KGHSH and CDR2 LQKENI come from the germline V gene. Trimming took 2 bases from V and 10 from J, leaving 12 bases between them. In DNA form, the CDR3 reads TGTGCCAGCTCACCATATAGTGGGTCAGAGCAGTTCTTC. Translating it yields CASSPYSGSEQFF.

The CDR3 here is CASSEGWTELGGYTF. The DNA for the CDR3 is TGTGCCAGCAGTGAAGGCTGGACAGAACTGGGTGGCTACACCTTC. The V call is TRBV6-1, the J call TRBJ1-2, with a tentative D call TRBD1 (6 bases). Germline CDR1 is MNHNS and CDR2 is SASEGT. V was shortened by 1 base and J by 7 bases, with 16 bases between the two germline ends. This CDR3 contains 15 residues.

This chain uses TRBV2 with TRBJ2-3; possible D gene TRBD2, 5 bases. V lost 10 bases, J lost 9 bases, and 14 bases lay in between. CDR1 is SNHLY and CDR2 is FYNNEI in the germline V gene. The CDR3 runs to 11 residues. This CDR3 reads CANSRETTQYF. In DNA form, the CDR3 reads TGTGCCAACTCGAGGGAGACAACGCAGTATTTT.